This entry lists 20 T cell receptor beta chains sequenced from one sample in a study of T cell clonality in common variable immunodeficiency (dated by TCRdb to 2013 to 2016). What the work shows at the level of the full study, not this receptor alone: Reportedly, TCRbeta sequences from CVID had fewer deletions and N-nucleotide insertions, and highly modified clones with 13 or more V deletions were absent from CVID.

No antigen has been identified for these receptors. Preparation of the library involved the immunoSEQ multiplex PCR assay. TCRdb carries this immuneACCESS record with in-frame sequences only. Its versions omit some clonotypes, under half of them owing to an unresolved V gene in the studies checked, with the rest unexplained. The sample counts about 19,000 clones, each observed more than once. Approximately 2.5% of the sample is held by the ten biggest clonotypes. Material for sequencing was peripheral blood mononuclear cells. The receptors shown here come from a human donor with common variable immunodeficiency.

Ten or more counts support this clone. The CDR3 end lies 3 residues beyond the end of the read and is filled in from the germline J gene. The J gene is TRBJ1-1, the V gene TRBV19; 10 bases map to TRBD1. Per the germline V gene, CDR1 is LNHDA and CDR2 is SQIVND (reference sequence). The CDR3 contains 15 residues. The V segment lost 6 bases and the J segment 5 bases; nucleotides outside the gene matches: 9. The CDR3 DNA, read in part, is TGTGCCAGTAGCCCTCGGGACAGGGGCACTACTGAA. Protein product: CASSPRDRGTTE. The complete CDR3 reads CASSPRDRGTTEAFF. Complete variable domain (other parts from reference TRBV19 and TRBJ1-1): DGGITQSPKYLFRKEGQNVTLSCEQNLNHDAMYWYRQDPGQGLRLIYYSQIVNDFQKGDIAEGYSVSREKKESFPLTVTSAQKNPTAFYLCASSPRDRGTTEAFFGQGTRLTVV.

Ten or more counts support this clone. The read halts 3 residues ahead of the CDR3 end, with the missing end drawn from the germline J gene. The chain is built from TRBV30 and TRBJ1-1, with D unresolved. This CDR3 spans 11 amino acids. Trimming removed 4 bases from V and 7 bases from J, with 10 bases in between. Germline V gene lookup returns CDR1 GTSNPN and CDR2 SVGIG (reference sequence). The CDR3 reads CAWNGVGEAFF. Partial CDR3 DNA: TGTGCCTGGAACGGGGTGGGTGAA.

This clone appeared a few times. The CDR3: CASSIEAGVSSYEQYF. The sequenced CDR3 bases are TGTGCCAGTAGTATAGAGGCAGGGGTGAGCTCCTACGAG. The chain couples TRBV19 to TRBJ2-7, with a weak D call TRBD1 (6 bases). The observed sequence ends 3 residues before the CDR3 terminus, with the missing tail filled in from the germline J gene. V lost 0 bases and J lost 0, with 12 bases in between. The CDR3 runs 16 residues. Germline V lookup: CDR1 LNHDA, CDR2 SQIVND (reference sequence).

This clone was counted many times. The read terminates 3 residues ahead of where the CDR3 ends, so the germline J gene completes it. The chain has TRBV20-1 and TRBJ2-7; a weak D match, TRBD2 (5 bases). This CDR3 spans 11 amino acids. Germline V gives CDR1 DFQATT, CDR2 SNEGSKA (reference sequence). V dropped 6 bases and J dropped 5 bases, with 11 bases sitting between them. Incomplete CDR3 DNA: TGCAGTGCAAGCTTGCGGGACGAG. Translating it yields CSASLRDE. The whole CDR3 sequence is CSASLRDEQYF.

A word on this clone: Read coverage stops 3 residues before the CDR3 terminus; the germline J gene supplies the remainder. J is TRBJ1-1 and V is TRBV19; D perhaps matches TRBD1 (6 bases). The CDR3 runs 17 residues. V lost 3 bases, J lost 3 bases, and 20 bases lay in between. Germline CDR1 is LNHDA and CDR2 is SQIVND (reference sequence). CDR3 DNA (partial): TGTGCCAGTAGTATTACAGGGATCCTCCCGCGGGACACTGAA. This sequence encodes CASSITGILPRDTE. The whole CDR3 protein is CASSITGILPRDTEAFF. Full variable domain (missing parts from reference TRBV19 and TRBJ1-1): DGGITQSPKYLFRKEGQNVTLSCEQNLNHDAMYWYRQDPGQGLRLIYYSQIVNDFQKGDIAEGYSVSREKKESFPLTVTSAQKNPTAFYLCASSITGILPRDTEAFFGQGTRLTVV.

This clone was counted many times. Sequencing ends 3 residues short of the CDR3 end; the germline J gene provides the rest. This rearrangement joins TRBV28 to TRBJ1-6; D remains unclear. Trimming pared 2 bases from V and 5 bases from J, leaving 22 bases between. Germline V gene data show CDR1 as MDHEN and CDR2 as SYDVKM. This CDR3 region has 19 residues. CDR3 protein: CASSLPTGIGSRHNSPLHF. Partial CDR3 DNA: TGTGCCAGCAGTTTACCTACTGGTATCGGGTCTCGACATAATTCACCC.

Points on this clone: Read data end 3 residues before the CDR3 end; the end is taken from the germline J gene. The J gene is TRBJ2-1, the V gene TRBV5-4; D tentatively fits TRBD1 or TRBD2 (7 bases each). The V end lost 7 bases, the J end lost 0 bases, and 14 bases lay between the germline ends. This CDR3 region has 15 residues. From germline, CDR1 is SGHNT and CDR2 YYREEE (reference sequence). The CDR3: CASLGGGSSYNEQFF. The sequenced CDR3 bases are TGTGCCAGCCTAGGGGGCGGGAGCTCCTACAATGAG. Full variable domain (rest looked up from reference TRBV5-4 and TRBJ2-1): ETGVTQSPTHLIKTRGQQVTLRCSSQSGHNTVSWYQQALGQGPQFIFQYYREEENGRGNFPPRFSGLQFPNYSSELNVNALELDDSALYLCASLGGGSSYNEQFFGPGTRLTVL.

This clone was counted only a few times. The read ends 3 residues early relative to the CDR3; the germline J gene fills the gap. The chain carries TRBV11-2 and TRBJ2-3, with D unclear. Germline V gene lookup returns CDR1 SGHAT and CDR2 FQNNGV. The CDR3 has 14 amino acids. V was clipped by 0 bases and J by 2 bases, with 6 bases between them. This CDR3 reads CASSLDRDTDTQYF. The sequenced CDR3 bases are TGTGCCAGCAGCTTAGATCGCGACACAGATACG.

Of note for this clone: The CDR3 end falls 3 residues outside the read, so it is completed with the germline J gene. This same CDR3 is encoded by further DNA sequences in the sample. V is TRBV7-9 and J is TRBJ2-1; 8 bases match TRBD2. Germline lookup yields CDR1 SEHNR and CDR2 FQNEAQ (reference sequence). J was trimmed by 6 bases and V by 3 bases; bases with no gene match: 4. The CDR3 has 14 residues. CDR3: CASSLTSGSNEQFF. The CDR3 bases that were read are TGTGCCAGCAGCTTGACGAGCGGGAGCAATGAG.

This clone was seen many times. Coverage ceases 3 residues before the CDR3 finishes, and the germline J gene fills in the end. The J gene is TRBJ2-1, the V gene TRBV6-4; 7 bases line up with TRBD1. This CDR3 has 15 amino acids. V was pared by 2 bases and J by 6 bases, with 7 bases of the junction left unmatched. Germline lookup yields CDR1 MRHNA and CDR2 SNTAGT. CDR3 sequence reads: CASSDQQGSPNEQFF. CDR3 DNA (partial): TGTGCCAGCAGTGACCAACAGGGGAGTCCCAATGAG.

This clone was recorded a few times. Partial CDR3 DNA: TGTGCCAGCAGCCTCCTTTATCAGCCC. Encoded protein: CASSLLYQP. The whole CDR3 protein reads CASSLLYQPQHF. The chain has TRBV7-2 and TRBJ1-5; the D is unclear. The read ends 3 residues shy of where the CDR3 ends; the end is completed using the germline J gene. The ends were cut back, 5 bases at V and 5 bases at J, with 7 bases in the middle. The CDR3 totals 12 residues. Germline values: CDR1 SGHTA, CDR2 FQGNSA.

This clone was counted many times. The CDR3 region is CASSYEAERYNEQFF. Incomplete CDR3 DNA: TGTGCCAGCAGTTACGAAGCGGAGCGTTACAATGAG. This rearrangement joins TRBV6-2 or TRBV6-3 to TRBJ2-1; weak D call: TRBD2 (5 bases). The missing CDR3 end, 3 residues past where the read stops, is filled in from the germline J gene. V was shortened by 2 bases and J by 4 bases, with 12 bases between the two germline ends. Per the germline V gene, CDR1 is MNHEY and CDR2 is SVGEGT. This CDR3 region has 15 residues.

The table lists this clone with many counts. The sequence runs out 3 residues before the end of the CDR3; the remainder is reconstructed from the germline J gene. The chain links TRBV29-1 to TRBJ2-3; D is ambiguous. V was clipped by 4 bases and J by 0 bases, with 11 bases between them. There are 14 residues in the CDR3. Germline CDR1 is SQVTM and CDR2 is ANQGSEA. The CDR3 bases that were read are TGCAGCGTTGCAGAACAATTTAGCACAGATACG. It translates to CSVAEQFSTDT. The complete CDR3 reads CSVAEQFSTDTQYF.

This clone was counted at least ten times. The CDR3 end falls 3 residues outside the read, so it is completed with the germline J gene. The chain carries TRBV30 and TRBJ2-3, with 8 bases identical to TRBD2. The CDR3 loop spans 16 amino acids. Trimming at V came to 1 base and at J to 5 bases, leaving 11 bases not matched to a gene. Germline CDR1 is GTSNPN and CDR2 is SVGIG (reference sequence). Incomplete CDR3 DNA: TGTGCCTGGAGTGCCGCCGGCAAGCGGGAGCAAGATACG. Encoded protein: CAWSAAGKREQDT. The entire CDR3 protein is CAWSAAGKREQDTQYF.

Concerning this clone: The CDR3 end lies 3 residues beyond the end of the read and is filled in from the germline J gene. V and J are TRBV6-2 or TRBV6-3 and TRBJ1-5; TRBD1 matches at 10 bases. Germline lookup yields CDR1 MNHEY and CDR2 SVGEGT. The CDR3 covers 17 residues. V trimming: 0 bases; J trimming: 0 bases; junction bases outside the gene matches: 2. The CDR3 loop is CASSYSTGGLSNQPQHF. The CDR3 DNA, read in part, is TGTGCCAGCAGTTACTCGACAGGGGGCCTTAGCAATCAGCCC.

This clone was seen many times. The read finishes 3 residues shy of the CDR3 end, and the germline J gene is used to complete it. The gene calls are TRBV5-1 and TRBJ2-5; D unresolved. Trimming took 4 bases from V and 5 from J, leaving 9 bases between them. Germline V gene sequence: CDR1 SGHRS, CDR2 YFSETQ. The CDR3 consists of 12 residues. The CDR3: CASSSTLETQYF. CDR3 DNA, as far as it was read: TGCGCCAGCAGCAGTACTCTGGAGACC.

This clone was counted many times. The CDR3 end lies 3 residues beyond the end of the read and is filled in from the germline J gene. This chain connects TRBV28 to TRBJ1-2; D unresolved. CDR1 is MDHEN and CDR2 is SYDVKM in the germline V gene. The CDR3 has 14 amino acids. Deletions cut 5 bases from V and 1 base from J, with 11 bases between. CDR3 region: CASSPGSYNYGYTF. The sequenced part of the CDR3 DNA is TGTGCCAGCAGTCCGGGGTCTTATAACTATGGC.

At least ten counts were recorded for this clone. The CDR3 reads CASSGRTGVNSPLHF. The sequenced part of the CDR3 DNA is TGTGCCAGCAGCGGAAGGACAGGGGTGAATTCACCC. The chain is built from TRBV7-8 and TRBJ1-6; 9 bases are a match to TRBD1. The read terminates 3 residues ahead of where the CDR3 ends, so the germline J gene completes it. The length of the CDR3 is 15 residues. V was clipped by 5 bases and J by 7 bases; unmatched bases: 6. Per germline, CDR1 SGHVS and CDR2 FQNEAQ. Filled out from reference TRBV7-8 and TRBJ1-6, the complete variable domain reads GAGVSQSPRYKVAKRGQDVALRCDPISGHVSLFWYQQALGQGPEFLTYFQNEAQLDKSGLPSDRFFAERPEGSVSTLKIQRTQQEDSAVYLCASSGRTGVNSPLHFGNGTRLTVT.

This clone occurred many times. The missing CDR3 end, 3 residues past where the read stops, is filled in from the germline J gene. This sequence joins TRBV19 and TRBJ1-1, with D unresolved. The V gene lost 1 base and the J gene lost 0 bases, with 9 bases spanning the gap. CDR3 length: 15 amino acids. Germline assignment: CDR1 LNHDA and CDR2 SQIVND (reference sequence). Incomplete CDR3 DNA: TGTGCCAGTAGTATAGGAGCTCCCATGAACACTGAA. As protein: CASSIGAPMNTE. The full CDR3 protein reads CASSIGAPMNTEAFF.

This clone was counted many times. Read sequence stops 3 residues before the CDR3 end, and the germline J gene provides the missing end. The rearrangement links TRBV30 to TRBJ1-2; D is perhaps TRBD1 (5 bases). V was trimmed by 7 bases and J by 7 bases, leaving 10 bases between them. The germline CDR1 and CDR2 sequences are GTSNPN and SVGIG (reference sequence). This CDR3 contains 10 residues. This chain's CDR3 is CASGGGGYTF. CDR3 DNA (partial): TGTGCCTCGGGGGGGGGTGGC.